This TCR beta chain was sequenced in a study of blood T cell repertoires in COVID-19. On the study more broadly: The cDNA or gDNA used as material had been derived from T cells, B-cell-depleted T cells, or PBMCs.

Per the original methods: Amplification with reference gene primers provided the estimates of nucleated cell counts. Clones were sequenced by immunoSEQ multiplex PCR, and TCRdb holds only the in-frame ones, with some missing. V and J calls and clone size come straight from that table; D and trimming were deduced from the DNA. The sample consists of about 270,000 clones, over 75% of them appearing once. The specimen sequenced was PBMCs or T cells enriched from blood (not recorded which). The TCR comes from a woman in her forties or fifties with acute COVID-19.

Here the CDR3 reads CASGTGENTEAFF. The DNA for the CDR3 is TGTGCCAGCGGGACAGGGGAGAACACTGAAGCTTTCTTT. The chain couples TRBV28 to TRBJ1-1; 10 bases agree with TRBD1. The CDR3 loop spans 13 amino acids. CDR1 is MDHEN and CDR2 is SYDVKM in the germline V gene. The J segment lost 1 base and the V segment lost 8 bases, leaving 1 base of the junction unmatched.